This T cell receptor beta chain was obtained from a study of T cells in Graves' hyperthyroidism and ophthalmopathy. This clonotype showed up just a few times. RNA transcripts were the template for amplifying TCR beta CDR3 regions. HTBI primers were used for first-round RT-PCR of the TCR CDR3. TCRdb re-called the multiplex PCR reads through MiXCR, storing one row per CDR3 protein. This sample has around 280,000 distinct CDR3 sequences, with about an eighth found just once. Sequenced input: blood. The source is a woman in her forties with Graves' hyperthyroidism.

The CDR3 spells CATSEGGVLEQFF. The CDR3 region has the DNA TGTGCCACCAGTGAGGGAGGGGTGTTGGAGCAGTTCTTC. The V and J genes are TRBV24-1 and TRBJ2-1; 7 positions match TRBD2. The CDR3 covers 13 residues. The V gene's germline CDR1 is KGHDR and CDR2 SFDVKD. The V gene end was trimmed by 4 bases and the J gene end by 10 bases; junction bases not matched to a gene: 6.